This is a list of T cell receptor beta chains from one sample in a study of blood T cell repertoires in COVID-19. Libraries were prepared by immunoSEQ multiplex PCR; TCRdb keeps only in-frame clonotypes and omits some of them. The sample lists about 270,000 clones; 75% to 90% were seen once. Sequenced: peripheral blood. All receptors derive from a human donor in a cohort sampled during active COVID-19. Each CDR3 is given with its conserved first and last residue. The D gene is left open where the match is weak. Clone sizes are given selectively: once, few, many, or a class where the clone is expanded.

V gene	D gene	clone size	CDR3 length	J gene	CDR3 protein	CDR3 DNA
TRBV28	TRBD1	-	15	TRBJ1-5	CASSFLTGGVQPQHF	TGTGCCAGCAGTTTTTTGACAGGGGGCGTCCAGCCCCAGCATTTT
TRBV25-1	-	-	14	TRBJ2-1	CASSELGGFDEQFF	TGTGCCAGCAGTGAATTAGGGGGATTTGATGAGCAGTTCTTC
TRBV11-2	-	-	17	TRBJ2-4	CASSRDPKRGAKNIQYF	TGTGCCAGCAGCCGGGATCCCAAAAGGGGGGCCAAAAACATTCAGTACTTC
TRBV27	-	-	14	TRBJ2-5	CASSLGPGGKTQYF	TGTGCCAGCAGTTTAGGCCCAGGGGGGAAGACCCAGTACTTC
TRBV5-1	TRBD1	-	17	TRBJ1-3	CASSREGAPDSGNTIYF	TGCGCCAGCAGCCGGGAGGGGGCCCCGGACTCTGGAAACACCATATATTTT
TRBV6-5	TRBD1	-	15	TRBJ2-7	CASSPGTGAFYEQYF	TGTGCCAGCAGCCCCGGGACAGGGGCCTTCTACGAGCAGTACTTC
TRBV2	-	-	13	TRBJ2-1	CASIGGPADEQFF	TGTGCCAGCATAGGAGGGCCGGCGGATGAGCAGTTCTTC
TRBV18	-	-	15	TRBJ2-7	CASSPREDTGSEQYF	TGTGCCAGCTCACCAAGAGAAGATACAGGTAGCGAGCAGTACTTC
TRBV19	-	-	14	TRBJ2-2	CASSIQGWTGELFF	TGTGCCAGTAGTATACAGGGGTGGACCGGGGAGCTGTTTTTT
TRBV19	TRBD1	-	15	TRBJ1-6	CASSSGGEGNSPLHF	TGTGCCAGTAGCTCAGGGGGAGAAGGGAATTCACCCCTCCACTTT
TRBV9	-	-	14	TRBJ2-5	CASSVLWGEETQYF	TGTGCCAGCAGCGTTCTCTGGGGCGAGGAGACCCAGTACTTC
TRBV4-2	TRBD1	-	14	TRBJ2-7	CASSHDDRVYEQYF	TGTGCCAGCAGCCATGACGACAGGGTCTACGAGCAGTACTTC
TRBV6-2/TRBV6-3	TRBD2	-	17	TRBJ2-2	CASSYIAGAGNTGELFF	TGTGCCAGCAGTTACATAGCGGGGGCCGGAAACACCGGGGAGCTGTTTTTT
TRBV19	TRBD1	once	13	TRBJ1-5	CASRVQGGQPQHF	TGTGCCAGTAGGGTCCAGGGGGGCCAGCCCCAGCATTTT
TRBV10-2	-	-	12	TRBJ2-7	CASRESTGEQYF	TGCGCCAGCAGGGAGAGTACGGGGGAGCAGTACTTC
TRBV6-2/TRBV6-3	TRBD1	-	15	TRBJ2-1	CASSYSGGSYNEQFF	TGTGCCAGCAGTTACTCAGGGGGCAGTTACAATGAGCAGTTCTTC
TRBV27	TRBD2	-	16	TRBJ2-2	CASSPAGGLGSGELFF	TGTGCCAGCAGTCCCGCGGGGGGCTTAGGATCCGGGGAGCTGTTTTTT
TRBV28	-	once	13	TRBJ1-1	CASSFGGGTEAFF	TGTGCCAGCAGTTTTGGGGGGGGCACTGAAGCTTTCTTT
TRBV20-1	TRBD1	few	11	TRBJ2-7	CSATTGGEQYF	TGCAGTGCTACGACAGGGGGCGAGCAGTACTTC
TRBV28	-	-	11	TRBJ2-7	CASMGLYEQYF	TGTGCCAGCATGGGGCTTTACGAGCAGTACTTC
TRBV19	-	-	19	TRBJ2-7	CASSTRTGDGTSRPYEQYF	TGTGCCAGTAGTACCCGGACAGGGGATGGGACTAGCAGACCCTACGAGCAGTACTTC
TRBV6-6	TRBD2	-	12	TRBJ2-7	CATQGLAPEQYF	TGTGCCACCCAGGGACTAGCTCCCGAGCAGTACTTC
TRBV6-2/TRBV6-3	-	-	16	TRBJ2-4	CASSSGLVNGLNIQYF	TGTGCCAGCAGTTCGGGACTGGTCAACGGGTTAAACATTCAGTACTTC
TRBV27	-	-	17	TRBJ2-1	CASSPVRTSSAYNEQFF	TGTGCCAGCAGTCCTGTACGAACTAGCAGCGCCTACAATGAGCAGTTCTTC
TRBV18	TRBD2	-	15	TRBJ2-1	CASYQSGSSYNEQFF	TGTGCCAGCTATCAAAGCGGGAGCTCCTACAATGAGCAGTTCTTC
TRBV7-7	TRBD1	-	15	TRBJ2-1	CASSSGQGAHNEQFF	TGTGCTAGCAGCTCGGGACAGGGGGCGCACAATGAGCAGTTCTTC
TRBV7-2	TRBD1	-	15	TRBJ2-7	CASSSSGTGIYEQYF	TGTGCCAGCAGCTCTTCCGGGACAGGGATTTACGAGCAGTACTTC
TRBV2	-	-	14	TRBJ1-2	CASRADSPSSGYTF	TGTGCCAGCAGGGCGGACAGCCCTTCGAGTGGCTACACCTTC
TRBV7-9	-	few	13	TRBJ2-7	CASSSVGPYEQYF	TGTGCCAGCAGCTCGGTGGGGCCCTACGAGCAGTACTTC
TRBV3-1/TRBV3-2	-	-	13	TRBJ2-1	CASSPTIYNEQFF	TGTGCCAGCAGCCCGACTATTTACAATGAGCAGTTCTTC
TRBV7-2	TRBD1	-	19	TRBJ1-3	CASSPTGRRWDSSGNTIYF	TGTGCCAGCAGCCCCACAGGCAGGAGATGGGACAGCTCTGGAAACACCATATATTTT
TRBV11-2	-	-	14	TRBJ1-3	CASSSRVSGNTIYF	TGTGCCAGCAGCTCCCGTGTTTCTGGAAACACCATATATTTT
TRBV7-9	-	-	17	TRBJ2-6	CASSLGHRVPGANVLTF	TGTGCCAGCAGCTTAGGACACAGGGTCCCCGGGGCCAACGTCCTGACTTTC
TRBV6-2/TRBV6-3	-	many	14	TRBJ1-1	CASSYHGAVTEAFF	TGTGCCAGCAGTTACCATGGGGCGGTCACTGAAGCTTTCTTT
TRBV24-1	-	-	13	TRBJ2-7	CATRRGLGGKQYF	TGTGCCACCCGGCGGGGTTTGGGCGGGAAGCAGTACTTC
TRBV5-1	-	-	14	TRBJ1-4	CASSSSATNEKLFF	TGCGCCAGCAGCTCCTCAGCAACTAATGAAAAACTGTTTTTT
TRBV19	TRBD1	-	15	TRBJ1-1	CASSRETGVNTEAFF	TGTGCCAGTAGTAGAGAGACAGGGGTCAACACTGAAGCTTTCTTT
TRBV3-1/TRBV3-2	TRBD2	-	15	TRBJ2-3	CASSPGLAGADTQYF	TGTGCCAGCAGCCCCGGACTAGCGGGGGCCGATACGCAGTATTTT
TRBV6-4	-	-	14	TRBJ2-2	CASSDSSQGGELFF	TGTGCCAGCAGTGACTCTTCACAGGGCGGGGAGCTGTTTTTT
TRBV28	TRBD1	-	13	TRBJ2-7	CASSETGYYEQYF	TGTGCCAGCAGCGAGACAGGGTACTACGAGCAGTACTTC